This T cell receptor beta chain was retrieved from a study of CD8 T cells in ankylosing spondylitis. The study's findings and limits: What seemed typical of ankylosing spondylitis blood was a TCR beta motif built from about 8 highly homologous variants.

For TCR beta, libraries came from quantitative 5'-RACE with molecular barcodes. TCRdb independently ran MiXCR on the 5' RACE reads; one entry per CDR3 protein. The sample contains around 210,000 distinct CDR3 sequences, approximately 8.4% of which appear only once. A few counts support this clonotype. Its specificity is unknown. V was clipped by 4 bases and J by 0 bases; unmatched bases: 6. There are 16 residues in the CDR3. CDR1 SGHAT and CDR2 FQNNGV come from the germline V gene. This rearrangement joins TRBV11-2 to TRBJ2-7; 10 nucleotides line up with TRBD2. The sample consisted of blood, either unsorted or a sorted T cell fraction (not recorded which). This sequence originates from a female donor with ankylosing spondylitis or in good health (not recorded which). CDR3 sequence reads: CASSSGLAVSSYEQYF. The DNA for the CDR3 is TGTGCCAGCAGCTCCGGACTAGCGGTGAGCTCCTACGAGCAGTACTTC.